The sequence of this TCR beta chain was determined in a study of T cells in women clearing cervical HPV infection. The wider study: HLA type stays a possible confounder, typing being limited. General study results and limits: Effector/memory and HPV-specific T cells were not isolated, and association timing is unknown. Repertoire richness, not evenness, was significantly elevated in CIN3+ cases versus controls. TRBV6-7 relative abundance averaged about 0.11% in cases and 0.16% in controls.

In regard to this clone: Its antigen is as yet unknown. The read ends 3 residues early relative to the CDR3; the germline J gene fills the gap.

The junction had 5 bases not matched to a gene; V was cut back by 2 bases and J by 4 bases. Germline loops: CDR1 LGHNA, CDR2 YNFKEQ. CDR3 size: 16 residues. TCRdb's copy holds only in-frame clones and misses some; the assay was immunoSEQ multiplex PCR. The sample has about 31,000 clones. The sample taken for sequencing was blood buffy coat. The rearrangement joins TRBV4-2 to TRBJ2-1; 10 bases line up with TRBD2. This sequence was found in a woman aged 18 to 75 with a cervical HPV16 infection that either progressed to CIN3+ or cleared (not recorded which). CDR3 protein: CASSQSGTSVYNEQFF. CDR3 DNA, as far as it was read: TGTGCCAGCAGCCAAAGTGGGACTAGCGTTTACAATGAG.